Following are 32 T cell receptor beta chains from one sample sequenced in a study of a mutant IDH1 vaccine in newly diagnosed glioma. TCRdb's copy holds only in-frame clones and misses some; the assay was immunoSEQ multiplex PCR. The sample has around 31,000 clones; roughly 80% are singletons. Stated time point: week 35, safety follow-up. The study gave 300 ug of mutant IDH1 20-mer peptide per vaccine dose, with topical imiquimod. Their antigens are not known. The sample was PBMCs, taken from a glioma patient whose treatment included an IDH1 peptide vaccine. Receptor source: a man between 25 and 39 years old with glioma.

This chain uses TRBV19 with TRBJ2-7; 8 bases align to TRBD2. CDR1 and CDR2 from the germline V gene are LNHDA and SQIVND (reference sequence). This CDR3 region has 14 residues. Trimming took 6 bases from V and 3 from J; bases not matched to a gene: 7. CDR3 coding DNA: TGTGCCAGTAGCGGGGGTCGGGAGGGCTACGAGCAGTACTTC. Its translation is CASSGGREGYEQYF.

This sequence joins TRBV4-2 and TRBJ2-7; D perhaps matches TRBD1 (6 bases). Looked up from germline, CDR1 is LGHNA and CDR2 is YNFKEQ. The V and J ends lost 1 base and 3 bases respectively, with 10 bases between them. The CDR3 loop spans 14 amino acids. The CDR3 spells CASSQGTVVYEQYF. The CDR3 nucleotides are TGTGCCAGCAGCCAAGGGACAGTAGTCTACGAGCAGTACTTC.

V gene TRBV11-2 combines with J gene TRBJ2-5; 14 bases agree with TRBD2. Per the germline V gene, CDR1 is SGHAT and CDR2 is FQNNGV. The CDR3 spans 16 residues. The ends lost 1 base at V and 5 bases at J; junction bases unmatched: 3. CDR3 nucleotide sequence: TGTGCCAGCAGCTTAGGACTAGCGGGAGGGCTGGAGACCCAGTACTTC. This sequence encodes CASSLGLAGGLETQYF.

This clone appeared a few times. The genes are TRBV10-3 and TRBJ1-1; D is perhaps TRBD1 (6 bases). Looked up from germline, CDR1 is ENHRY and CDR2 is SYGVKD. V lost 5 bases, J lost 7 bases, and 17 bases lay in between. This CDR3 spans 14 amino acids. The CDR3 DNA reads TGTGCCATCAGTATGCGGCCCGGGGGCATTGAAGCTTTCTTT. It codes for CAISMRPGGIEAFF.

This clone appeared a single time. V gene TRBV7-8 combines with J gene TRBJ2-5; 7 positions agree with TRBD2. Germline values: CDR1 SGHVS, CDR2 FQNEAQ. V was pared by 5 bases and J by 5 bases, with 20 bases of the junction left unmatched. The CDR3 runs 18 residues. CDR3 region: CASSIPKAGALLGETQYF. CDR3 bases: TGTGCCAGCAGCATCCCTAAGGCGGGAGCCCTTTTAGGCGAGACCCAGTACTTC.

This sequence joins TRBV7-6 and TRBJ2-3; 10 nucleotides line up with TRBD2. With V trimmed by 5 bases and J by 11 bases, 13 bases remained unmatched. Germline lookup yields CDR1 SGHVS and CDR2 FNYEAQ. The CDR3 is 15 amino acids. In DNA, the CDR3 is TGTGCCAGCAGCCTCGAAGTAGCGGGAGGACCTAGGCAGTATTTT. Protein sequence: CASSLEVAGGPRQYF.

The V gene is TRBV5-8, the J gene TRBJ1-1; D gene uncertain. This CDR3 comprises 14 residues. V lost 0 bases and J 1 base, leaving 7 bases between the germline ends. CDR1 is SGHTS, CDR2 YDEGEE, per germline. In DNA form, the CDR3 reads TGTGCCAGCAGCTTGGGGCCATCGAACACTGAAGCTTTCTTT. Translated: CASSLGPSNTEAFF.

To note about this clone: The junction and the germline gene differ at one end; a read error may be behind it. This chain links TRBV30 with TRBJ2-7, with 8 bases identical to TRBD2. In germline, CDR1 is GTSNPN, CDR2 SVGIG (reference sequence). This CDR3 is built from 14 residues. The DNA for the CDR3 is TGTGCCTGGAGTGCGGATGGGACTAGTCCCAAACTTGACTTC. Translated: CAWSADGTSPKLDF.

The V gene is TRBV4-2, the J gene TRBJ1-5; D gene ambiguous. Germline V gives CDR1 LGHNA, CDR2 YNFKEQ. The CDR3 is 17 amino acids. V was trimmed by 1 base and J by 3 bases, leaving 16 bases between them. This CDR3 is CASSQVAGRQDNQPQHF. CDR3 nucleotide sequence: TGTGCCAGCAGCCAAGTTGCCGGCCGGCAAGACAATCAGCCCCAGCATTTT.

The chain combines TRBV5-1 with TRBJ2-7; 8 nucleotides line up with TRBD1. Germline CDR1 is SGHRS and CDR2 is YFSETQ. The V segment lost 10 bases and the J segment 3 bases; nucleotides outside the gene matches: 12. This CDR3 contains 14 residues. In DNA form, the CDR3 reads TGCGCCTGCGCCCCCGGGACAGGTCTCTACGAGCAGTACTTC. Translating gives CACAPGTGLYEQYF.

The J gene is TRBJ2-5, the V gene TRBV2; D might be TRBD2 (6 bases). Germline V CDR1 and CDR2: SNHLY, FYNNEI. Trimming removed 3 bases at V and 2 bases at J, with 25 bases between. This CDR3 is built from 19 residues. CDR3 amino acids: CASSDLRTRDPRSQETQYF. The CDR3 region has the DNA TGTGCCAGCAGTGACCTACGAACGCGGGACCCCCGATCACAAGAGACCCAGTACTTC.

The V call is TRBV4-1, the J call TRBJ2-5, with D perhaps matching TRBD2 (6 bases). The CDR3 consists of 14 residues. Trimming left V 4 bases short and J 6 bases short, with 15 bases between. Germline assignment: CDR1 MGHRA and CDR2 YSYEKL. CDR3 region: CASSPLLGGKTQYF. The CDR3 nucleotides read TGCGCCAGCAGCCCCCTCCTGGGGGGAAAGACCCAGTACTTC.

This clone was counted a single time. The chain links TRBV7-9 to TRBJ2-2; TRBD2 agrees at 16 bases. V lost 8 bases to trimming and J lost 4 bases; unmatched junction nucleotides: 7. CDR1 and CDR2 (germline): SEHNR, FQNEAQ (reference sequence). The CDR3 consists of 17 residues. The DNA for the CDR3 is TGTGCCAGCGTCGGGACTAGCGGGAGGGCCGGCACCGGGGAGCTGTTTTTT. Translating it yields CASVGTSGRAGTGELFF.

This sequence joins TRBV7-6 and TRBJ2-7, with TRBD1 identical over 8 bases. J gave up 5 bases and V 5 bases, and 8 bases lay outside the gene matches. Germline V lookup: CDR1 SGHVS, CDR2 FNYEAQ. CDR3 length equals 14 residues. DNA for the CDR3: TGTGCCAGCAGCCCCTCAGGGGGCTACGACGAGCAGTACTTC. This gives the protein CASSPSGGYDEQYF.

The J gene is TRBJ2-7, the V gene TRBV7-9; 9 nucleotides agree with TRBD1. Germline-derived CDR1 and CDR2 are SEHNR and FQNEAQ (reference sequence). The V and J ends lost 4 bases and 5 bases, in that order; junction bases with no gene match: 12. CDR3 length: 16 amino acids. DNA for the CDR3: TGTGCCAGCAGCTCCCGGGACAGGGTTTTAGTGGACGAGCAGTACTTC. Its protein is CASSSRDRVLVDEQYF. Based on the CDR3 plus reference TRBV7-9 and TRBJ2-7, the full variable domain is DTGVSQNPRHKITKRGQNVTFRCDPISEHNRLYWYRQTLGQGPEFLTYFQNEAQLEKSRLLSDRFSAERPKGSFSTLEIQRTEQGDSAMYLCASSSRDRVLVDEQYFGPGTRLTVT.

The rearrangement joins TRBV7-7 to TRBJ2-3; D uncertain. This CDR3 comprises 13 residues. The germline CDR1 and CDR2 sequences are SSHAT and FNYEAQ (reference sequence). Trimming stripped 3 bases from V and 0 bases from J, with 4 bases between. In DNA, the CDR3 is TGTGCCAGCAGCTTCTATAGCACAGATACGCAGTATTTT. This codes for CASSFYSTDTQYF.

The J gene is TRBJ2-7, the V gene TRBV19; no reliable D call. CDR3 length: 14 amino acids. With 3 bases removed from V and 2 bases from J, the gap between germline ends came to 11 bases. CDR1 is LNHDA and CDR2 is SQIVND in the germline V gene (reference sequence). The CDR3 nucleotides read TGTGCCAGTAGTATGGGTCAGTCCACCTACGAGCAGTACTTC. Translation gives CASSMGQSTYEQYF.

The gene calls are TRBV7-9 and TRBJ1-5, with D hard to call. Trimming left V 2 bases short and J 6 bases short, with 11 bases between. The CDR3 loop spans 14 amino acids. Germline V gene data show CDR1 as SEHNR and CDR2 as FQNEAQ (reference sequence). CDR3 coding DNA: TGTGCCAGCAGCTTATCTGGGTTTGGTCAGCCCCAGCATTTT. It codes for CASSLSGFGQPQHF.

This rearrangement joins TRBV10-3 to TRBJ1-5; tentatively, D is TRBD1 (5 bases). The V end lost 2 bases, the J end lost 0 bases, and 8 bases lay between the germline ends. Germline lookup yields CDR1 ENHRY and CDR2 SYGVKD. The CDR3 loop spans 15 amino acids. The CDR3 DNA is TGTGCCATCAGTGAGCCCGACAGTAGCAATCAGCCCCAGCATTTT. Translated, it gives CAISEPDSSNQPQHF.

The rearrangement uses TRBV2 and TRBJ2-7; unclear D gene. This CDR3 comprises 13 residues. Looked up from germline, CDR1 is SNHLY and CDR2 is FYNNEI. V was pared by 7 bases and J by 6 bases, with 16 bases between. As DNA, the CDR3 is TGTGCCAGCACCCGAACGCCCGACACCGAGCAGTACTTC. It is translated as CASTRTPDTEQYF. Full variable domain (missing parts from reference TRBV2 and TRBJ2-7): EPEVTQTPSHQVTQMGQEVILRCVPISNHLYFYWYRQILGQKVEFLVSFYNNEISEKSEIFDDQFSVERPDGSNFTLKIRSTKLEDSAMYFCASTRTPDTEQYFGPGTRLTVT.

The chain couples TRBV6-5 to TRBJ2-2; the match to TRBD2 covers 8 bases. This CDR3 is built from 14 residues. Germline V lookup: CDR1 MNHEY, CDR2 SVGAGI. With V trimmed by 6 bases and J by 5 bases, 5 bases remained unmatched. CDR3 residues: CASRTPGGTGELFF. The CDR3 region has the DNA TGTGCCAGCAGAACCCCGGGGGGGACCGGGGAGCTGTTTTTT.

The sample holds a few counts of this clone. The CDR3 here is CASSLIMNTEAFF. As DNA, the CDR3 is TGTGCCAGCAGTTTAATTATGAACACTGAAGCTTTCTTT. The J gene is TRBJ1-1, the V gene TRBV28; D gene ambiguous. Germline loops: CDR1 MDHEN, CDR2 SYDVKM. Trimming pared 2 bases from V and 0 bases from J, leaving 4 bases between. The CDR3 is 13 residues long.

In this sample, this clone turned up once. The V and J genes are TRBV5-5 and TRBJ2-5, with 7 bases that match TRBD2. Germline trimming cut 2 bases from V and 2 bases from J; bases unmatched to any gene: 9. Germline values: CDR1 SGHKS, CDR2 YYEKEE (reference sequence). The CDR3 length is 16 residues. CDR3 bases: TGTGCCAGCAGCTTTGAGGTAGCGGGTCTACAAGAGACCCAGTACTTC. It is translated as CASSFEVAGLQETQYF.

This clone was found a few times. The J gene is TRBJ2-3, the V gene TRBV11-3, with D tentatively TRBD1 (6 bases). The ends were cut back, 1 base at V and 4 bases at J, with 15 bases in the middle. Germline V lookup: CDR1 SGHNT, CDR2 YENEEA. CDR3 length: 16 residues. CDR3 nucleotide sequence: TGTGCCAGCAGCTTAGGCAGGGGCCTCTACGCAGATACGCAGTATTTT. Its protein is CASSLGRGLYADTQYF.

The rearrangement joins TRBV5-1 to TRBJ1-4; 10 bases map to TRBD1. J gave up 8 bases and V 4 bases, and 11 bases lay outside the gene matches. Germline-derived CDR1 and CDR2 are SGHRS and YFSETQ. The CDR3 extends over 16 amino acids. CDR3 coding DNA: TGCGCCAGCAGCCCGGGACAGGGGTTAAGTTACGAAAAACTGTTTTTT. It codes for CASSPGQGLSYEKLFF.

The CDR3, as DNA: TGTGCCAGCAGTCCCGGACCCCCCACTGAAGCTTTCTTT. Translation: CASSPGPPTEAFF. V usage is TRBV6-6 and J usage is TRBJ1-1, with unresolved D. Germline-derived CDR1 and CDR2 are MNHNY and SVGAGI (reference sequence). This CDR3 is 13 amino acids long. V lost 5 bases and J lost 4, with 11 bases in between.

This rearrangement joins TRBV5-6 to TRBJ1-4, with D possibly TRBD1 on 6 matching bases. The CDR3 is made up of 17 amino acids. Germline CDR1 and CDR2: SGHDT and YYEEEE. Trimming pared 0 bases from V and 8 bases from J, leaving 20 bases between. The CDR3 reads CASSLAGTPHAGEKLFF. The CDR3 nucleotides read TGTGCCAGCAGCTTGGCCGGGACACCTCATGCGGGGGAAAAACTGTTTTTT.

The chain is built from TRBV7-9 and TRBJ2-3, with 9 nucleotides matching TRBD2. With V trimmed by 4 bases and J by 6 bases, 5 bases remained unmatched. From germline, CDR1 is SEHNR and CDR2 FQNEAQ (reference sequence). This CDR3 is built from 14 residues. CDR3 sequence reads: CASSSAGGRDTQYF. For the CDR3, the DNA is TGTGCCAGCAGCTCCGCGGGAGGGCGCGATACGCAGTATTTT.

The genes are TRBV19 and TRBJ1-1, with D maybe TRBD1 (5 bases). This CDR3 region has 14 residues. Trimming stripped 7 bases from V and 1 base from J, with 13 bases between. Per germline, CDR1 LNHDA and CDR2 SQIVND (reference sequence). CDR3 DNA sequence: TGTGCCAGTACTTCAGGGTTCGCGAACACTGAAGCTTTCTTT. Translating gives CASTSGFANTEAFF.

The sample holds a few counts of this clone. The V call is TRBV11-2, the J call TRBJ1-5; D uncertain. In germline, CDR1 is SGHAT, CDR2 FQNNGV. The CDR3 has 14 residues. V lost 3 bases, J lost 5 bases, and 11 bases lay in between. The chain's CDR3 is CASSFSTPDQPQHF. CDR3 DNA sequence: TGTGCCAGCAGCTTTTCAACCCCAGATCAGCCCCAGCATTTT.

CDR3 loop: CATGGSSGTEAFF. CDR3 sequence (DNA): TGTGCCACCGGAGGTTCCAGCGGGACTGAAGCTTTCTTT. V is TRBV15 and J is TRBJ1-1; D remains unclear. The CDR3 length is 13 residues. Deletions cut 8 bases from V and 5 bases from J, with 15 bases between. In germline, CDR1 is LNHNV, CDR2 YYDKDF (reference sequence).

There are a few counts of this clone. The V call is TRBV27, the J call TRBJ1-2; D ambiguous. CDR3 size: 13 residues. The ends were cut back, 0 bases at V and 5 bases at J, with 7 bases in the middle. Germline values: CDR1 MNHEY, CDR2 SMNVEV (reference sequence). CDR3 sequence: CASSLSGIYGYTF. CDR3 nucleotides: TGTGCCAGCAGTTTATCGGGCATTTATGGCTACACCTTC.